Reported below is one T cell receptor (beta chain). This sample was taken from a study of blood T cell repertoires in COVID-19. About the research overall: Collection of acute and convalescent COVID-19 samples took place in the United States, Italy and Spain. From T cells, B-cell-depleted T cells, or PBMCs came the material, which was cDNA or gDNA.

V lost 2 bases and J lost 6, with 14 bases in between. Germline CDR1 and CDR2: MRHNA and SNTAGT. The CDR3 has 15 amino acids. The repertoire was sequenced with immunoSEQ multiplex PCR; TCRdb's copy has only in-frame clones and lacks some. The sample yields 180,000 or so clones, approximately 88% seen once. The chain recombines TRBV6-4 with TRBJ2-1; D is possibly TRBD1 (5 bases). The sample was peripheral blood. This receptor was identified in a woman between 40 and 55 years old with COVID-19, enrolled during active disease. The CDR3 region is CASSDGGGTGNEQFF. CDR3 in DNA: TGTGCCAGCAGTGACGGCGGCGGCACAGGCAATGAGCAGTTCTTC.